This entry is about one T cell receptor (beta chain). What antigen it recognizes has not been identified. No much larger clonotype is one base removed from it; base qualities were not supplied. This entry comes from a study of blood T cell repertoires in COVID-19 (dated by TCRdb to 2019 to 2021). Background for the entire study: Samples covering the acute and convalescent phases of COVID-19 were provided by collaborators in the United States, Italy and Spain. The prospective study material was composed of cDNA or gDNA derived from T cells, B-cell-depleted T cells, or PBMCs. The repertoires were released in a freely available public database intended as a resource for research on the immune response to SARS-CoV-2. Nearly every sample came with metadata listing a de-identified subject ID, COVID-19 status, age in years and sex. Where HLA class I and class II types were available, the types were taken from metadata supplied by the sample provider, not from assay-based typing. Deeply sampled blood TCRbeta repertoires from subjects exposed to, actively infected with, or recovered from COVID-19 were included in the dataset. Samples came from the ongoing ImmuneRACE study (first 160 participants) plus 1,254 subjects from 6 global collaborators.

Beyond this particular receptor, the publication reports: The amount of clinical and demographic metadata varied by source and participant and was provided uncurated.

TCRbeta CDR3 regions were amplified from genomic DNA using the immunoSEQ Assay, a bias-controlled multiplex PCR. The study's own analysis went as follows. The number of nucleated cells in each sample was estimated from the amplification of reference gene primers within the assay. To quantify the absolute abundance of each unique TCRbeta CDR3 rearrangement, sequence reads were collapsed and filtered. Productive Simpson clonality was computed per sample as the square root of Simpson's diversity index over productive rearrangements. Drawn from immuneACCESS, this table holds only the in-frame rearrangements with V and J called that TCRdb kept. Clones are partly lost; checked studies trace under half to an unresolved V gene and leave the rest unexplained. Clone size and the V and J calls come from that table; the DNA yielded D and trimming. The table for this sample lists around 23,000 clones; roughly 90% of them were counted only once. The ten largest clonotypes hold approximately 19% of the sample.

Whole blood was collected in K2EDTA tubes by collaborating institutions according to the institutions' own protocols. For TCRbeta analysis, collaborators shipped samples in one of three forms: frozen whole blood, isolated PBMCs, or DNA extracted from either of those sample types. Material for sequencing was peripheral blood. This receptor was identified in a man between 65 and 85 years old with active COVID-19.

The base sequence is TGCGCCAGCAGCTTCCAGGGGACTAGCGGCCCCAATGAGCAGTTCTTC. This is translated as CASSFQGTSGPNEQFF. The chain uses TRBV5-1 and TRBJ2-1, and 11 junctional nucleotides match TRBD2. The CDR3 runs 16 residues from the cysteine to the phenylalanine. The kept DNA is CDR3 alone, 48 bases in frame from the first base. CDR1 and CDR2 are read off the germline V gene as SGHRS and YFSETQ. From V the trimming removes 2 bases and from J it removes 6 bases, while the gene matches leave 7 bases of the junction unaccounted for.